These 15 T cell receptor beta chains were sequenced from one sample in a study of cytomegalovirus exposure and HLA in healthy donors. It was with 60 Vbeta and 13 Jbeta primers that the PCR ran. Some clones are missing from TCRdb's copy, which holds only in-frame ones; the method was immunoSEQ multiplex PCR. The sample lists about 140,000 clones, almost 80% occurring once. Source material: PBMCs. These TCRs come from a man between 18 and 29 years old in good health and CMV-seronegative.

V is TRBV4-3 and J is TRBJ1-1; no clear D. Germline CDR1 and CDR2: LGHNA and YSLEER. This CDR3 comprises 14 residues. Trimming removed 0 bases from V and 5 bases from J, with 10 bases in between. As DNA, the CDR3 is TGCGCCAGCAGCCAAGAAGGCGCGGGGACTGAAGCTTTCTTT. It codes for CASSQEGAGTEAFF.

This clone was detected once. The chain has TRBV5-1 and TRBJ2-3, with D perhaps TRBD1 (5 bases). The CDR3 runs to 12 residues. Trimming cost V 0 bases and J 6 bases, with 5 bases left between them. From germline, CDR1 is SGHRS and CDR2 YFSETQ. The CDR3 loop is CASSLEGDTQYF. The CDR3 DNA reads TGCGCCAGCAGCTTGGAGGGGGATACGCAGTATTTT.

Notes on this clone: One end of the junction varies from germline; a read error may be responsible. V and J are TRBV7-9 and TRBJ2-7, with a weak D call TRBD1 (7 bases). CDR3 length equals 18 residues. CDR1 and CDR2 (germline): SEHNR, FQNEAQ (reference sequence). CDR3: CSSSFLVGGQSVDYEQYF. CDR3 nucleotides: TGTTCCAGCAGCTTCCTAGTGGGGGGACAGTCTGTAGATTACGAGCAGTACTTC.

The V and J genes are TRBV5-6 and TRBJ2-7, with 13 bases fitting TRBD2. The J segment lost 5 bases and the V segment lost 3 bases, leaving 11 bases of the junction unmatched. Germline V gene sequence: CDR1 SGHDT, CDR2 YYEEEE. The length of the CDR3 is 17 residues. CDR3 bases: TGTGCCAGCAGCTATTTACTAGCGGGGGGGCTCGGGGACGAGCAGTACTTC. Translated, it gives CASSYLLAGGLGDEQYF.

The chain is built from TRBV13 and TRBJ2-2, with 11 bases fitting TRBD2. The CDR3 runs 15 residues. Trimming took 5 bases from V and 4 from J; bases not matched to a gene: 3. CDR1 and CDR2 (germline): PRHDT, FYEKMQ (reference sequence). CDR3 nucleotides: TGTGCCAGCAGCCCTGGGACTAGCGGCACCGGGGAGCTGTTTTTT. Protein: CASSPGTSGTGELFF. Full variable domain (missing parts from reference TRBV13 and TRBJ2-2): AAGVIQSPRHLIKEKRETATLKCYPIPRHDTVYWYQQGPGQDPQFLISFYEKMQSDKGSIPDRFSAQQFSDYHSELNMSSLELGDSALYFCASSPGTSGTGELFFGEGSRLTVL.

The chain carries TRBV5-6 and TRBJ1-1; tentatively, D is TRBD1 (5 bases). The V and J ends lost 0 bases and 6 bases respectively, with 12 bases between them. Germline CDR1 reads SGHDT; CDR2 reads YYEEEE. The CDR3 has 14 amino acids. CDR3 residues: CASSLGRTPPEAFF. CDR3 DNA: TGTGCCAGCAGCTTGGGTCGGACACCTCCTGAAGCTTTCTTT.

The sample holds one count of this clone. The chain joins TRBV11-2 to TRBJ1-2, with D uncertain. Deletions cut 1 base from V and 4 bases from J, with 7 bases between. Germline V gene lookup returns CDR1 SGHAT and CDR2 FQNNGV. The CDR3 loop spans 13 amino acids. The CDR3 nucleotides read TGTGCCAGCAGCTTAGCAGGCTTCTATGGCTACACCTTC. Translation: CASSLAGFYGYTF.

The V and J genes are TRBV7-2 and TRBJ1-5; no reliable D call. V was shortened by 2 bases and J by 4 bases, with 9 bases between the two germline ends. CDR1 and CDR2 from the germline V gene are SGHTA and FQGNSA. This CDR3 contains 14 residues. This CDR3 is CASSLSGFNQPQHF. The CDR3 DNA sequence: TGTGCCAGCAGCTTATCGGGATTTAATCAGCCCCAGCATTTT. The entire variable domain, with the rest obtained from reference TRBV7-2 and TRBJ1-5, is as follows: GAGVSQSPSNKVTEKGKDVELRCDPISGHTALYWYRQSLGQGLEFLIYFQGNSAPDKSGLPSDRFSAERTGGSVSTLTIQRTQQEDSAVYLCASSLSGFNQPQHFGDGTRLSIL.

The chain couples TRBV7-9 to TRBJ2-3; 12 bases agree with TRBD2. The CDR3 covers 16 residues. Looked up from germline, CDR1 is SEHNR and CDR2 is FQNEAQ (reference sequence). V lost 4 bases, J lost 1 base, and 3 bases stayed unmatched. The CDR3 is CASSSLAGGGTDTQYF. For the CDR3, the DNA is TGTGCCAGCAGCTCACTAGCGGGGGGCGGCACAGATACGCAGTATTTT.

This rearrangement joins TRBV18 to TRBJ1-1, with 9 bases fitting TRBD1. The germline V gene has CDR1 KGHSH and CDR2 LQKENI. Unmatched junction bases numbered 3, after V lost 3 bases and J lost 4 bases. There are 14 residues in the CDR3. The DNA for the CDR3 is TGTGCCAGCTCACCTACGACAGGGGGCACTGAAGCTTTCTTT. Its protein is CASSPTTGGTEAFF.

The rearrangement links TRBV5-4 to TRBJ2-7, with D unresolved. The CDR3 extends over 14 amino acids. V lost 2 bases, J lost 3 bases, and 12 bases lay in between. Per germline, CDR1 SGHNT and CDR2 YYREEE (reference sequence). The CDR3: CASSFLIGDYEQYF. CDR3 nucleotides: TGTGCCAGCAGCTTCTTAATTGGAGACTACGAGCAGTACTTC.

V and J are TRBV7-2 and TRBJ1-5; TRBD1 matches 10 bases. In germline, CDR1 is SGHTA, CDR2 FQGNSA. Trimming at V came to 4 bases and at J to 7 bases, leaving 4 bases not matched to a gene. The CDR3 loop spans 14 amino acids. The CDR3 DNA sequence: TGTGCCAGCAGCTCCGGGGGACAGGGGCAGCCCCAGCATTTT. Translation: CASSSGGQGQPQHF.

This chain joins TRBV15 and TRBJ2-3, with a weak D call TRBD2 (6 bases). There are 16 residues in the CDR3. V dropped 0 bases and J dropped 0 bases, with 10 bases sitting between them. Germline-derived CDR1 and CDR2 are LNHNV and YYDKDF (reference sequence). The CDR3: CATSRDTRGSTDTQYF. The DNA for the CDR3 is TGTGCCACCAGCAGAGATACACGGGGGAGCACAGATACGCAGTATTTT.

The V and J genes are TRBV19 and TRBJ1-1; no firm D call. CDR1 is LNHDA, CDR2 SQIVND, per germline (reference sequence). The V end was cut by 3 bases, the J end by 0 bases, with 8 bases between. This CDR3 region has 14 residues. CDR3 region: CASSIVSMNTEAFF. DNA of the CDR3: TGTGCCAGTAGTATTGTGAGTATGAACACTGAAGCTTTCTTT.

This clone was seen just once. The J gene is TRBJ1-2, the V gene TRBV6-1; the match to TRBD1 covers 7 bases. Germline CDR1 and CDR2: MNHNS and SASEGT. The CDR3 sequence is 13 residues long. V lost 8 bases, J lost 4 bases, and 7 bases stayed unmatched. This CDR3 reads CASSTGQTYGYTF. In DNA, the CDR3 is TGTGCCAGCTCTACGGGACAGACCTATGGCTACACCTTC.